A selection of T cell receptor beta chains follows, all from one sample in a study of T-cell memory formation after mild COVID-19. TCRdb reprocessed the 5' RACE reads via MiXCR and lists one record per CDR3 protein. This sample yields fewer than 600,000 distinct CDR3 sequences, of which roughly 21% are seen a single time; around 8.4% belongs to the top ten. What was sequenced was PBMCs or a T cell subset sorted from them (not recorded which). Receptor source: an adult woman who had mild COVID-19 (a few samples of this study predate the infection). Cell type and time point are not known. Each CDR3 is given without its conserved first and last residue.

J gene,V gene,CDR3 protein
TRBJ2-1,TRBV11-2,ASRDRGRDNEQF
TRBJ2-1,TRBV24-1,ATSVANEQF
TRBJ2-3,TRBV20-1,SASYGRGLD
TRBJ2-6,TRBV12-3/TRBV12-4,ASSLTAVLAGANVLT
TRBJ1-1,TRBV2,ASRGVQGGTEAF
TRBJ2-1,TRBV29-1,SVGGGGSYNEQF
TRBJ1-3,TRBV5-1,ASSLQSGNTIY
TRBJ1-1,TRBV24-1,ATSDLLQAF
TRBJ1-1,TRBV5-5,ASRPYRHTDEAF
TRBJ2-2,TRBV6-1,ASSEKERGIAGELF
TRBJ1-2,TRBV5-1,ASSSPPGIYT
TRBJ1-6,TRBV5-4,ASSLWTGDNSPLH
TRBJ2-3,TRBV3-1,ASSLRGGKSDTQY
TRBJ1-1,TRBV19,ASKQGPTWNTEAF
TRBJ1-2,TRBV21-1,ASSKDHGGNNYGYT
TRBJ2-7,TRBV5-6,ASSLGGVSYEQY
TRBJ1-5,TRBV12-3/TRBV12-4,ASSLVQGSKPQH
TRBJ1-6,TRBV9,ASSQRTGYGSPLH
TRBJ1-4,TRBV7-9,ASSLPQPQKLF
TRBJ2-2,TRBV12-3/TRBV12-4,ASSFPGSGELF
TRBJ1-1,TRBV7-2,ASSLFNTGTTEAF
TRBJ2-1,TRBV7-3,ASSLTPESSYNEQF
TRBJ2-5,TRBV7-9,ASRWDQETQY
TRBJ1-6,TRBV12-3/TRBV12-4,ASSLVRDRGSPLH
TRBJ2-2,TRBV12-3/TRBV12-4,AIPNGPGELF
TRBJ2-5,TRBV6-5,ASSPRTSGGEETQC
TRBJ2-3,TRBV6-2/TRBV6-3,ASSYSSRLAASTDTQY
TRBJ2-1,TRBV20-1,SASNPSGPGDEQF
TRBJ2-5,TRBV7-3,ASSSGLAGALETQY
TRBJ2-3,TRBV5-1,ASRGAGTQY
TRBJ2-7,TRBV6-2/TRBV6-3,ASTIRTRAEQY
TRBJ1-2,TRBV29-1,SVKQGNYGYT
TRBJ1-1,TRBV7-2,ASSLVEGTEAF
TRBJ2-7,TRBV6-6,ASSLAERGSYEQY
TRBJ2-1,TRBV6-5,ASSYFLTSTGGDNEQF
TRBJ2-7,TRBV6-6,ASSYGSNAYEQY
TRBJ1-3,TRBV5-1,ASSLALDGYSGNTIY
TRBJ2-1,TRBV5-1,ASSPDKGQGSYNEQF
TRBJ2-1,TRBV10-2,ASSVDLHEQF
TRBJ2-1,TRBV19,ASSIGIEQF
TRBJ1-2,TRBV24-1,ATHGGLGGYT
TRBJ1-1,TRBV12-3/TRBV12-4,ASSLQGAPSTEAF
TRBJ2-5,TRBV5-1,ASSLGDQETQY
TRBJ2-3,TRBV25-1,ASSDKWASTDTQY
TRBJ2-5,TRBV7-2,ASSLQVSGGETQY
TRBJ2-7,TRBV29-1,SVEGGDSPSGTYEQY